The 29 T cell receptor beta chains given below trace back to one sample, sequenced in a study of blood T cell repertoires in COVID-19. Sequencing was performed with immunoSEQ multiplex PCR; in TCRdb, only in-frame clones are kept and a portion is missing. The sample holds approximately 68,000 clones; more than 70% are singletons and the top ten take 35% to 40%. The sequencing sample was made of peripheral blood. The receptors shown here come from an elderly woman with active or convalescent COVID-19.

Points on this clone: One end of the junction fails to match germline, which may point to a read error. The V gene is TRBV5-6, the J gene TRBJ1-4, with D hard to call. The CDR3 is made up of 14 amino acids. The V gene's germline CDR1 is SGHDT and CDR2 YYEEEE. The CDR3 DNA reads as TGTGCCAGCAGCTTGCATTCCGGGGTCGGTGTCCACGATTTT. It yields the protein CASSLHSGVGVHDF.

V and J are TRBV4-3 and TRBJ2-4, with TRBD2 matching 14 bases. The CDR3 spans 20 residues. Trimming at V came to 0 bases and at J to 0 bases, leaving 7 bases not matched to a gene. CDR1 is LGHNA and CDR2 is YSLEER in the germline V gene. The chain's CDR3 is CASSQDLDGLAGGAKNIQYF. In DNA, the CDR3 is TGCGCCAGCAGCCAAGATCTTGATGGACTAGCGGGGGGAGCCAAAAACATTCAGTACTTC.

The chain has TRBV2 and TRBJ1-5; TRBD1 matches at 8 bases. V was clipped by 8 bases and J by 6 bases; unmatched bases: 12. The CDR3 spans 15 residues. Germline lookup yields CDR1 SNHLY and CDR2 FYNNEI. The CDR3, as DNA: TGTGCCAGCCGAAGTCAGGGGGCTTTGGGTCAGCCCCAGCATTTT. Its protein product is CASRSQGALGQPQHF.

The chain links TRBV6-2 or TRBV6-3 to TRBJ2-3; TRBD2 matches at 11 bases. The germline V gene has CDR1 MNHEY and CDR2 SVGEGT. Unmatched junction bases numbered 12, after V lost 0 bases and J lost 4 bases. The CDR3 totals 19 residues. The CDR3 here is CASSYSKSSGGIVADTQYF. The CDR3 DNA reads TGTGCCAGCAGTTACTCGAAGTCTAGCGGGGGGATCGTCGCAGATACGCAGTATTTT.

This clone was found once. V is TRBV28 and J is TRBJ2-3, with TRBD1 matching over 7 bases. Germline V lookup: CDR1 MDHEN, CDR2 SYDVKM. The CDR3 runs 16 residues. The V and J ends lost 7 bases and 0 bases, in that order; junction bases with no gene match: 10. CDR3 sequence: CASTPRTGTSTDTQYF. DNA of the CDR3: TGTGCCAGCACCCCGCGGACAGGCACTAGCACAGATACGCAGTATTTT.

The chain links TRBV7-2 to TRBJ2-7, with TRBD2 as a possible D gene (6 bases). This CDR3 contains 14 residues. Trimming removed 3 bases at V and 3 bases at J, with 12 bases between. From germline, CDR1 is SGHTA and CDR2 FQGNSA. The CDR3, as DNA: TGTGCCAGCAGCTTTGGGACTTCTGTCTACGAGCAGTACTTC. Its protein is CASSFGTSVYEQYF.

This clone occurred once. The rearrangement uses TRBV4-3 and TRBJ1-2; D call uncertain. The CDR3 has 13 residues. V was shortened by 3 bases and J by 2 bases, with 7 bases between the two germline ends. Germline CDR1 reads LGHNA; CDR2 reads YSLEER. CDR3 residues: CASSQGGNYGYTF. The DNA for the CDR3 is TGCGCCAGCAGCCAGGGAGGGAACTATGGCTACACCTTC.

V and J are TRBV6-5 and TRBJ1-2; 11 bases match TRBD1. Germline lookup yields CDR1 MNHEY and CDR2 SVGAGI. The CDR3 sequence is 14 residues long. V dropped 6 bases and J dropped 4; count of bases not matched to a gene: 4. CDR3 region: CASRFGQGAYGYTF. CDR3 coding DNA: TGTGCCAGCAGATTCGGACAGGGGGCCTATGGCTACACCTTC.

The V call is TRBV19, the J call TRBJ1-5; 7 bases map to TRBD1. Germline-derived CDR1 and CDR2 are LNHDA and SQIVND (reference sequence). After removal of 4 bases from V and 7 bases from J, the junction contained 4 bases not matched to a gene. This CDR3 is 13 amino acids long. DNA for the CDR3: TGTGCCAGTAGTAGGGACAGTAACCAGCCCCAGCATTTT. Residues: CASSRDSNQPQHF.

The chain recombines TRBV14 with TRBJ2-5; 7 nucleotides line up with TRBD1. This CDR3 is 16 amino acids long. V was clipped by 1 base and J by 5 bases; unmatched bases: 10. The germline V gene encodes CDR1 SGHDN and CDR2 FVKESK. The CDR3: CASSQVRPDRVETQYF. The CDR3 DNA reads TGTGCCAGCAGCCAAGTTCGTCCCGACAGGGTTGAGACCCAGTACTTC.

The chain carries TRBV4-3 and TRBJ1-4, with 9 bases matching TRBD1. Unmatched junction bases numbered 4, after V lost 0 bases and J lost 8 bases. The CDR3 sequence is 15 residues long. Germline V gene data show CDR1 as LGHNA and CDR2 as YSLEER. The CDR3 DNA reads as TGCGCCAGCAGCCAAGATCCCGGGACAGGGGAAAAACTGTTTTTT. Its protein is CASSQDPGTGEKLFF.

The chain has TRBV7-2 and TRBJ1-1, with D unclear. Looked up from germline, CDR1 is SGHTA and CDR2 is FQGNSA. CDR3 length: 15 residues. V lost 1 base, J lost 8 bases, and 17 bases lay in between. Here the CDR3 reads CASSLETAGLSEAFF. Written as DNA, the CDR3 is TGTGCCAGCAGCTTAGAGACGGCAGGCCTCTCGGAAGCTTTCTTT.

The rearrangement links TRBV4-3 to TRBJ1-2; a possible D gene is TRBD1 (5 bases). There are 15 residues in the CDR3. V was cut by 0 bases and J by 5 bases, with 13 bases left in between. In germline, CDR1 is LGHNA, CDR2 YSLEER. The CDR3 loop reads CASSQEGQGIYGYTF. The CDR3 region has the DNA TGCGCCAGCAGCCAAGAAGGCCAGGGAATTTATGGCTACACCTTC.

The chain recombines TRBV5-1 with TRBJ1-1, with 9 positions matching TRBD1. The CDR3 runs 16 residues. The trim removed 5 bases at V and 1 base at J, leaving 9 bases unmatched. Germline lookup yields CDR1 SGHRS and CDR2 YFSETQ. DNA of the CDR3: TGCGCCAGCAGTTCGACTGGGACAGGGAGGAACACTGAAGCTTTCTTT. Translation gives CASSSTGTGRNTEAFF.

V gene TRBV7-2 combines with J gene TRBJ2-7; TRBD1 matches at 8 bases. This CDR3 has 14 amino acids. The germline V gene encodes CDR1 SGHTA and CDR2 FQGNSA. With V trimmed by 5 bases and J by 2 bases, 5 bases remained unmatched. For the CDR3, the DNA is TGTGCCAGCAGCGCGGGACAGGATACCTACGAGCAGTACTTC. Translated: CASSAGQDTYEQYF.

This clone was seen a handful of times. The chain has TRBV5-6 and TRBJ1-5; D is possibly TRBD1 (5 bases). V lost 1 base, J lost 3 bases, and 8 bases lay in between. This CDR3 has 14 amino acids. Germline CDR1 SGHDT, CDR2 YYEEEE. The CDR3, as DNA: TGTGCCAGCAGCTTGAGACAGCACAATCAGCCCCAGCATTTT. This codes for CASSLRQHNQPQHF. The full variable domain, its missing parts supplied by reference TRBV5-6 and TRBJ1-5, is DAGVTQSPTHLIKTRGQQVTLRCSPKSGHDTVSWYQQALGQGPQFIFQYYEEEERQRGNFPDRFSGHQFPNYSSELNVNALLLGDSALYLCASSLRQHNQPQHFGDGTRLSIL.

The chain is built from TRBV18 and TRBJ2-3, with TRBD1 identical over 7 bases. The CDR3 length is 17 residues. Germline V gene lookup returns CDR1 KGHSH and CDR2 LQKENI. Trimming at V came to 5 bases and at J to 3 bases, leaving 14 bases not matched to a gene. The chain's CDR3 is CASSSAKSGQRTDTQYF. Here the CDR3 DNA reads TGTGCCAGCTCATCTGCAAAATCGGGACAGCGAACAGATACGCAGTATTTT.

Worth noting for this clone: Other DNA sequences from this sample encode an identical CDR3 as well. The V call is TRBV27, the J call TRBJ2-6; D may be TRBD1 (6 bases). Germline values: CDR1 MNHEY, CDR2 SMNVEV (reference sequence). V was shortened by 6 bases and J by 1 base, with 7 bases between the two germline ends. This CDR3 has 14 residues. In DNA, the CDR3 is TGTGCCAGCAGCCAGGGGTCTGGGGCCAACGTCCTGACTTTC. Protein sequence: CASSQGSGANVLTF.

The rearrangement uses TRBV5-4 and TRBJ1-1; weak D call: TRBD1 (5 bases). The germline CDR1 and CDR2 sequences are SGHNT and YYREEE (reference sequence). This CDR3 has 15 residues. With 2 bases removed from V and 1 base from J, the gap between germline ends came to 12 bases. The CDR3 sequence is CASSLNGDWNTEAFF. In nucleotides, the CDR3 is TGTGCCAGCAGCTTAAACGGGGACTGGAACACTGAAGCTTTCTTT.

The chain has TRBV5-1 and TRBJ2-5, with 7 bases lining up with TRBD1. Germline trimming cut 0 bases from V and 4 bases from J; bases unmatched to any gene: 3. Germline V gene lookup returns CDR1 SGHRS and CDR2 YFSETQ. The CDR3 is 14 amino acids. CDR3 bases: TGCGCCAGCAGCTTGGTGACAGGGCCAGAGACCCAGTACTTC. This translates into CASSLVTGPETQYF.

The chain uses TRBV6-6 and TRBJ1-6, with a possible D match to TRBD1 (6 bases). The CDR3 extends over 15 amino acids. The germline V and J ends were trimmed by 10 bases and 5 bases, with 18 bases remaining between them. Germline V lookup: CDR1 MNHNY, CDR2 SVGAGI (reference sequence). The CDR3 spells CATRQGRENNSPLHF. The DNA of the CDR3 is TGTGCCACCCGTCAGGGGCGGGAGAATAATTCACCCCTCCACTTT.

The chain joins TRBV7-8 to TRBJ1-1; perhaps TRBD1 as D (5 bases). The V end lost 2 bases, the J end lost 6 bases, and 19 bases lay between the germline ends. The length of the CDR3 is 16 residues. Germline V CDR1 and CDR2: SGHVS, FQNEAQ. Written as DNA, the CDR3 is TGTGCCAGCAGCTTAACTACCGGGCGAGGGGAGGCTGAAGCTTTCTTT. Translated, it gives CASSLTTGRGEAEAFF.

This chain uses TRBV7-8 with TRBJ1-5; no reliable D call. Germline loops: CDR1 SGHVS, CDR2 FQNEAQ. This CDR3 has 15 amino acids. With 5 bases removed from V and 0 bases from J, the gap between germline ends came to 11 bases. CDR3 loop: CASSPTTDSNQPQHF. The DNA for the CDR3 is TGTGCCAGCAGCCCGACCACAGATAGCAATCAGCCCCAGCATTTT.

The chain links TRBV12-5 to TRBJ2-5; D gene unclear. Per germline, CDR1 LGHNT and CDR2 FRNRAP. Trimming cost V 1 base and J 7 bases, with 13 bases left between them. There are 14 residues in the CDR3. CDR3: CASGLAFQRGTQYF. DNA for the CDR3: TGTGCTAGTGGTTTGGCCTTCCAACGAGGGACCCAGTACTTC.

With respect to this clone: The limits of the CDR3 on the DNA are not certain, so only TCRdb's listed CDR3 is given. The chain links TRBV2 to TRBJ1-2; the D segment call TRBD1 is taken from the table without a DNA check. CDR1 SNHLY and CDR2 FYNNEI come from the germline V gene. Ends included, the CDR3 has 13 residues. The CDR3 is CASILDRGDGYTF.

The chain carries TRBV25-1 and TRBJ1-1; D ambiguous. The V and J ends lost 0 bases and 2 bases respectively, with 16 bases between them. The germline CDR1 and CDR2 sequences are MGHDK and SYGVNS. The CDR3 contains 17 residues. CDR3 amino acids: CASSEYEDGGPNTEAFF. CDR3 nucleotide sequence: TGTGCCAGCAGTGAATATGAGGACGGAGGACCCAACACTGAAGCTTTCTTT.

V gene TRBV30 combines with J gene TRBJ1-3; a possible D gene is TRBD1 (5 bases). The length of the CDR3 is 15 residues. CDR1 and CDR2 (germline): GTSNPN, SVGIG (reference sequence). V dropped 7 bases and J dropped 5 bases, with 21 bases sitting between them. CDR3 amino acids: CASLGDRRRRNTIYF. As DNA, the CDR3 is TGTGCCTCGCTCGGTGACAGAAGGCGAAGAAACACCATATATTTT.

The V gene is TRBV30, the J gene TRBJ1-6; D not resolved. CDR3 length: 17 residues. The ends were cut back, 3 bases at V and 7 bases at J, with 22 bases in the middle. Germline CDR1 reads GTSNPN; CDR2 reads SVGIG (reference sequence). DNA of the CDR3: TGTGCCTGGAGCAAACCCTACATGACATCTCGAAATTCACCCCTCCACTTT. Translating it yields CAWSKPYMTSRNSPLHF. Using reference TRBV30 and TRBJ1-6 for the parts outside the CDR3, the full variable domain is SQTIHQWPATLVQPVGSPLSLECTVEGTSNPNLYWYRQAAGRGLQLLFYSVGIGQISSEVPQNLSASRPQDRQFILSSKKLLLSDSGFYLCAWSKPYMTSRNSPLHFGNGTRLTVT.

This clone showed up just once. The chain recombines TRBV28 with TRBJ1-5, with 7 bases identical to TRBD1. This CDR3 is built from 13 residues. Germline V lookup: CDR1 MDHEN, CDR2 SYDVKM. The V and J ends lost 4 bases and 6 bases, in that order; junction bases with no gene match: 3. The CDR3 sequence is CASSSGGSQPQHF. CDR3 coding DNA: TGTGCCAGCAGTTCAGGGGGGAGTCAGCCCCAGCATTTT.